The rows below give T cell receptor beta chains drawn from one sample of a study of blood T cells in healthy people across ages. TCRdb called the 5' RACE reads again in MiXCR, with one record for every CDR3 protein. The table includes about 1,500,000 distinct CDR3 sequences, approximately 38% detected once. The sequencing sample was made of blood. The receptors were gathered from a woman between 18 and 29 years old in good health. Both conserved end residues are part of each CDR3. D genes are given only for firm matches. Not every row has a clone size; where given, it reads once, few, many or a size class.

V gene,J gene,clone size,D gene,CDR3 protein,CDR3 DNA
TRBV6-1,TRBJ2-1,NA,TRBD1,CASSPRGLGNNEQFF,TGTGCCAGCAGCCCCAGGGGGCTTGGAAACAATGAGCAGTTCTTC
TRBV6-1,TRBJ2-5,NA,TRBD1,CASSDLSGTGKGEQYF,TGTGCCAGCAGTGATCTGTCCGGGACAGGGAAAGGAGAGCAGTACTTC
TRBV25-1,TRBJ2-2,few,TRBD2,CASSDGGSTGELFF,TGTGCCAGCAGTGACGGGGGGTCCACCGGGGAGCTGTTTTTT
TRBV20-1,TRBJ2-3,few,NA,CSARGLLSTDTQYF,TGCAGTGCTAGGGGGCTTCTTAGCACAGATACGCAGTATTTT
TRBV4-1,TRBJ1-4,NA,NA,CASSQVSNGKLFF,TGCGCCAGCAGCCAAGTTTCGAATGGAAAACTGTTTTTT
TRBV5-1,TRBJ2-3,NA,NA,CASSPVSIGTQYF,TGCGCCAGCAGTCCGGTATCGATAGGTACGCAGTATTTT
TRBV20-1,TRBJ2-5,few,NA,CSASPTPETQYF,TGCAGTGCTAGCCCCACCCCGGAGACCCAGTACTTC
TRBV20-1,TRBJ2-7,NA,TRBD1,CSAGGTGTSDEQYF,TGCAGTGCAGGGGGGACAGGGACCTCCGACGAGCAGTACTTC
TRBV24-1,TRBJ2-1,NA,NA,CATSDSDSLGLHEQFF,TGTGCCACCAGTGATTCGGACAGCCTGGGCTTACATGAGCAGTTCTTC
TRBV4-1,TRBJ2-7,few,NA,CASSQGKGLSSYEQYF,TGCGCCAGCAGCCAAGGGAAGGGCTTGAGCTCCTACGAGCAGTACTTC
TRBV20-1,TRBJ2-7,NA,NA,CSARDHNQIQYF,TGCAGTGCTAGAGATCATAATCAAATTCAGTACTTC
TRBV7-6,TRBJ1-4,NA,TRBD1,CASSLFPGTGATNEKLFF,TGTGCCAGCAGCCTATTTCCCGGGACAGGCGCAACTAATGAAAAACTGTTTTTT
TRBV5-1,TRBJ1-5,NA,NA,CASSLSGAGNQPQHF,TGCGCCAGCAGCTTGTCCGGGGCCGGCAATCAGCCCCAGCATTTT
TRBV20-1,TRBJ1-2,NA,TRBD1,CSAREGGDGGYGYTF,TGCAGTGCTAGAGAAGGGGGCGACGGGGGCTATGGCTACACCTTC
TRBV5-5,TRBJ1-4,few,NA,CASSLAPVPSTNEKLFF,TGTGCCAGCAGCTTGGCCCCAGTGCCTTCAACTAATGAAAAACTGTTTTTT
TRBV2,TRBJ2-5,few,NA,CASRDLKTSQETQYF,TGTGCCAGCAGGGACCTCAAGACTAGTCAAGAGACCCAGTACTTC
TRBV7-2,TRBJ1-2,NA,TRBD1,CASSGRDRGFGYGYTF,TGTGCCAGCAGCGGACGGGACAGGGGGTTCGGGTATGGCTACACCTTC
TRBV29-1,TRBJ2-2,few,TRBD2,CSARPGLAGGVTGELFF,TGCAGCGCCCGACCGGGACTAGCGGGGGGGGTGACCGGGGAGCTGTTTTTT
TRBV7-2,TRBJ2-1,NA,NA,CASSSAPGGRGGNEQFF,TGTGCCAGCAGCTCAGCCCCCGGAGGGAGGGGGGGCAATGAGCAGTTCTTC
TRBV28,TRBJ2-7,few,NA,CASNGDTYEQYF,TGTGCCAGCAACGGGGATACCTACGAGCAGTACTTC
TRBV10-3,TRBJ2-1,NA,NA,CAISESISPVRNEQFF,TGTGCCATCAGTGAGTCGATCTCCCCGGTCCGCAATGAGCAGTTCTTC
TRBV13,TRBJ2-1,NA,TRBD2,CASSSRPSGGGGQFF,TGTGCCAGCAGCTCCCGTCCTAGCGGGGGGGGCGGGCAGTTCTTC
TRBV20-1,TRBJ2-7,few,TRBD2,CSARDISGTSGSHEQYF,TGCAGTGCTAGAGATATCTCCGGGACTAGCGGGAGCCACGAGCAGTACTTC
TRBV27,TRBJ2-7,NA,NA,CASSSNLYYEQYF,TGTGCCAGCAGTTCCAACCTGTACTACGAGCAGTACTTC
TRBV6-5,TRBJ1-5,NA,NA,CASSYSGSNQPQHF,TGTGCCAGCAGTTATTCGGGGAGCAATCAGCCCCAGCATTTT
TRBV10-3,TRBJ1-5,NA,NA,CAIAGDGDQPQHF,TGTGCCATCGCAGGGGATGGCGATCAGCCCCAGCATTTT
TRBV3-1,TRBJ2-1,few,TRBD2,CASSPMTSGINNEQFF,TGTGCCAGCAGCCCGATGACTAGCGGGATCAATAATGAGCAGTTCTTC
TRBV12-3/TRBV12-4,TRBJ2-1,NA,NA,CASRFPGSYNEQFF,TGTGCCAGCAGGTTCCCCGGGAGCTACAATGAGCAGTTCTTC
TRBV6-1,TRBJ2-3,few,TRBD1,CASSEEVGGQGTDTQYF,TGTGCCAGCAGTGAAGAAGTGGGGGGACAGGGGACAGATACGCAGTATTTT
TRBV7-2,TRBJ2-5,many,NA,CASSLDVKQETQYF,TGTGCCAGCAGCTTAGATGTTAAGCAAGAGACCCAGTACTTC
TRBV7-9,TRBJ1-5,once,NA,CASSLESNQSQHF,TGTGCCAGCAGCTTAGAGAGCAATCAGTCCCAGCATTTT
TRBV20-1,TRBJ2-1,few,TRBD2,CSARDSGGSGSYNEQFF,TGCAGTGCTAGGGATAGCGGGGGGTCCGGCTCCTACAATGAGCAGTTCTTC
TRBV7-9,TRBJ2-7,few,NA,CASSLGHNEQYF,TGTGCCAGCAGCTTGGGGCATAACGAGCAGTACTTC
TRBV20-1,TRBJ2-3,few,TRBD2,CRVPSGGTDTQYF,TGCAGAGTACCTAGCGGGGGCACAGATACGCAGTATTTT
TRBV3-1,TRBJ2-1,NA,TRBD1,CASSLRTGVYGEQFF,TGTGCCAGCAGCCTGCGGACAGGGGTTTACGGTGAGCAGTTCTTC
TRBV7-2,TRBJ2-3,NA,TRBD2,CASSLGTSGMDTQYF,TGTGCCAGCAGCTTAGGGACTAGCGGAATGGATACGCAGTATTTT
TRBV24-1,TRBJ2-2,NA,TRBD1,CATSDFPGTGVTNTGELFF,TGTGCCACCAGTGATTTCCCCGGGACAGGGGTGACGAACACCGGGGAGCTGTTTTTT
TRBV7-8,TRBJ2-7,NA,NA,CASSLAMGAVGYEQYF,TGTGCCAGCAGCTTAGCGATGGGGGCGGTTGGCTACGAGCAGTACTTC
TRBV19,TRBJ2-3,NA,NA,CASSRRGGSAGSSTDTQYF,TGTGCCAGTAGTAGGAGGGGGGGTTCAGCGGGGAGTAGCACAGATACGCAGTATTTT
TRBV14,TRBJ2-3,few,NA,CASSQGGGAPTDTQYF,TGTGCCAGCAGCCAAGGTGGTGGAGCACCCACAGATACGCAGTATTTT
TRBV10-3,TRBJ1-1,NA,NA,CAIRAGADTEAFF,TGTGCCATCAGGGCAGGGGCGGACACTGAAGCTTTCTTT
TRBV20-1,TRBJ2-3,NA,TRBD1,CSALVTGLATDTQYF,TGCAGTGCTCTCGTGACAGGGCTGGCTACAGATACGCAGTATTTT
TRBV28,TRBJ1-3,NA,NA,CVASHSGNTIYF,TGTGTGGCCAGTCATTCTGGAAACACCATATATTTT
TRBV20-1,TRBJ1-1,NA,TRBD1,CSARATGRANTEAFF,TGCAGTGCTAGAGCGACAGGGAGGGCGAACACTGAAGCTTTCTTT
TRBV20-1,TRBJ2-5,NA,NA,CSASWRGIEETQYF,TGCAGTGCTAGCTGGAGGGGAATCGAAGAGACCCAGTACTTC
TRBV5-1,TRBJ1-2,NA,TRBD1,CASSPTAGQPNYGYTF,TGCGCCAGCAGCCCAACGGCGGGACAGCCTAACTATGGCTACACCTTC
TRBV3-1,TRBJ2-7,once,NA,CASSHQPMGSYEQYF,TGTGCCAGCAGCCACCAGCCCATGGGCTCCTACGAGCAGTACTTC
TRBV4-1,TRBJ1-1,NA,NA,CASSQVQNLNTEAFF,TGCGCCAGCAGCCAAGTCCAGAACTTGAACACTGAAGCTTTCTTT
TRBV11-2,TRBJ2-3,NA,TRBD2,CASSLRQRGWDTQYF,TGTGCCAGCAGCCTCCGCCAGCGGGGTTGGGATACGCAGTATTTT
TRBV14,TRBJ2-7,few,TRBD2,CASSQEPLAAYEQYF,TGTGCCAGCAGCCAAGAACCACTAGCGGCCTACGAGCAGTACTTC